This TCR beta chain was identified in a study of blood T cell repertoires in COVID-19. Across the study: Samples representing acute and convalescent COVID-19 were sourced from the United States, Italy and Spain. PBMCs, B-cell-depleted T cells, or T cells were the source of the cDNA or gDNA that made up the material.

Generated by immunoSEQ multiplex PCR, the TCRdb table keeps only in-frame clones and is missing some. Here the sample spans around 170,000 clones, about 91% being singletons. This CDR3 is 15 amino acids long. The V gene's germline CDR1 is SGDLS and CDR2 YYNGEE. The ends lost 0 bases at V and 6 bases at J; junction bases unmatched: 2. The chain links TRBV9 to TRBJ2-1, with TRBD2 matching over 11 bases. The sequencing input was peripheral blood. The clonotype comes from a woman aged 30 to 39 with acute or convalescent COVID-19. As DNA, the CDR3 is TGTGCCAGCAGCGTAGGAGGACTAGCGGGCAATGAGCAGTTCTTC. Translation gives CASSVGGLAGNEQFF.